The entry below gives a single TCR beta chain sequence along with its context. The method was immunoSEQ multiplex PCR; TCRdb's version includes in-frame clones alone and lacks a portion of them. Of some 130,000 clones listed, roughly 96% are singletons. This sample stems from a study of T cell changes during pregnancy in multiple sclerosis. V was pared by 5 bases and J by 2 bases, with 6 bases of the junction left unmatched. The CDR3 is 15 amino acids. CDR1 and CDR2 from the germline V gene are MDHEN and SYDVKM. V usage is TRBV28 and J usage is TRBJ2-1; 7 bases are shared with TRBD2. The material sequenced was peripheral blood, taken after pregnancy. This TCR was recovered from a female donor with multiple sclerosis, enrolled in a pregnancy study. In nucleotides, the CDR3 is TGTGCCAGCAGTCCTTCTAGCGGAACCTACAATGAGCAGTTCTTC. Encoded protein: CASSPSSGTYNEQFF. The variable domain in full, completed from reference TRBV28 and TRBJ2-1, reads DVKVTQSSRYLVKRTGEKVFLECVQDMDHENMFWYRQDPGLGLRLIYFSYDVKMKEKGDIPEGYSVSREKKERFSLILESASTNQTSMYLCASSPSSGTYNEQFFGPGTRLTVL.